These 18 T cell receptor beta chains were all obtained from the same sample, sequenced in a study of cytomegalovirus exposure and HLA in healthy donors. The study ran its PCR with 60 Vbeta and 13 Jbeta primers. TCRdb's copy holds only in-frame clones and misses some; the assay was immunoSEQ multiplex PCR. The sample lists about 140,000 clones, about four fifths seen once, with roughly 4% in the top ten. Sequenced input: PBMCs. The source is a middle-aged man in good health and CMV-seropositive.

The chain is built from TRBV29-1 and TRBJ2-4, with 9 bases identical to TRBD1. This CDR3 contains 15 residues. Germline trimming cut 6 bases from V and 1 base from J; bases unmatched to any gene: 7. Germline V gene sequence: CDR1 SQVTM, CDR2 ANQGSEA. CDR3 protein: CSVVQGARAKNIQYF. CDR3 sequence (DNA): TGCAGCGTCGTACAGGGGGCGAGGGCCAAAAACATTCAGTACTTC.

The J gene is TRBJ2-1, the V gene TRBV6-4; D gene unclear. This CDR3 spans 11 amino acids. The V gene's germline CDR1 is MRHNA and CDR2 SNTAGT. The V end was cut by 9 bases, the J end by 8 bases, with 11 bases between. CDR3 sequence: CARPKSDEQFF. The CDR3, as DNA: TGTGCCAGACCCAAGTCAGATGAGCAGTTCTTC.

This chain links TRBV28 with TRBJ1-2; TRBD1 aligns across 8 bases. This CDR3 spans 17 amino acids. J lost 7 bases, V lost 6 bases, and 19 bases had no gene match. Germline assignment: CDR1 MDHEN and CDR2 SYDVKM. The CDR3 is CASSAPGQVFQRGGYTF. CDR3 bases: TGTGCCAGCAGCGCTCCGGGACAGGTCTTTCAAAGGGGTGGCTACACCTTC.

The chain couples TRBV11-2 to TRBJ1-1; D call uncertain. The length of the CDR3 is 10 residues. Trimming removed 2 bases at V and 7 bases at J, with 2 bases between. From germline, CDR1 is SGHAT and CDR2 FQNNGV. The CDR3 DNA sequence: TGTGCCAGCAGCTTATATGAAGCTTTCTTT. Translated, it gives CASSLYEAFF.

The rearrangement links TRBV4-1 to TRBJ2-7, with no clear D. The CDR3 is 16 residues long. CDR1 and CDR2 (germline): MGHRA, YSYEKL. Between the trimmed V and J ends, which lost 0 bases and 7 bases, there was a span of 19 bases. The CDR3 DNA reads TGCGCCAGCAGCCAAGACAGTGAGGCCTACTTCCATGAGCAGTACTTC. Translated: CASSQDSEAYFHEQYF.

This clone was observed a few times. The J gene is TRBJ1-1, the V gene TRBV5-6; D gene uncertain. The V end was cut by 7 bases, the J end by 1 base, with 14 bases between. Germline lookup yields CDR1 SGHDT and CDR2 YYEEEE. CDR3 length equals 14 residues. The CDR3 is CASRKAGRNTEAFF. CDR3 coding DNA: TGTGCCAGCCGGAAGGCGGGAAGGAACACTGAAGCTTTCTTT.

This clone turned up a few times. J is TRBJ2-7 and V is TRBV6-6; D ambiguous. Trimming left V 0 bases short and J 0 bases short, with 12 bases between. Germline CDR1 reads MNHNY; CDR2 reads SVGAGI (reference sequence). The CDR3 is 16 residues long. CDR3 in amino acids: CASSYSQSAPSYEQYF. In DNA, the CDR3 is TGTGCCAGCAGTTACTCTCAGAGCGCGCCCTCCTACGAGCAGTACTTC.

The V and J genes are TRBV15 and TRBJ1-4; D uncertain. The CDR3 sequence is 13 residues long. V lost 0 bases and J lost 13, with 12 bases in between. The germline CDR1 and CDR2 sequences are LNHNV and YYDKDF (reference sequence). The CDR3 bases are TGTGCCACCAGCAGAGATCCAGGCAGGCTACTGTTTTTT. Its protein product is CATSRDPGRLLFF.

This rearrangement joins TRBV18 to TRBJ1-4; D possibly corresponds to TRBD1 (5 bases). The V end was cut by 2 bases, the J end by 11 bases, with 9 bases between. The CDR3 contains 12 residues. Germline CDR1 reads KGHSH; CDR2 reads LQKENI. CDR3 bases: TGTGCCAGCTCACCAGGGGAGGGGAAACTGTTTTTT. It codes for CASSPGEGKLFF.

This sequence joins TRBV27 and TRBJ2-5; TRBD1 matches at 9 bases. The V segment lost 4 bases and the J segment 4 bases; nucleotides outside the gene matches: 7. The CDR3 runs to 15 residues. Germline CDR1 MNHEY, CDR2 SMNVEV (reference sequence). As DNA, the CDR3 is TGTGCCAGCAGTTCCCGGGACAGGGAGGGAGAGACCCAGTACTTC. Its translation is CASSSRDREGETQYF.

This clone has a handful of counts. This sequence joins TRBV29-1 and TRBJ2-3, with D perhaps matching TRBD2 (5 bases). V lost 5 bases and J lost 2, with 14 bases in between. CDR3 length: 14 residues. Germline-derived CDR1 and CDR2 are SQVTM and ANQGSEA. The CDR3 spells CSVFPPGSTDTQYF. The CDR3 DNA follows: TGCAGCGTTTTCCCGCCGGGATCCACAGATACGCAGTATTTT.

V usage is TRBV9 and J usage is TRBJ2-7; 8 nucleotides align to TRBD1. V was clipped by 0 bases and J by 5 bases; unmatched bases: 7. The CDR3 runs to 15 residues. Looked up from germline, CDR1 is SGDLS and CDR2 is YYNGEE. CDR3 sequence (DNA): TGTGCCAGCAGCGTAGGGGGCAGGGGGCTCGACGAGCAGTACTTC. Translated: CASSVGGRGLDEQYF.

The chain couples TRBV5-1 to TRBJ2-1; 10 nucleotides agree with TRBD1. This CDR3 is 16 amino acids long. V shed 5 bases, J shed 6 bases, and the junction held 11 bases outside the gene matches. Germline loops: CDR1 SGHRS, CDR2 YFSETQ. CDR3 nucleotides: TGCGCCAGCAGGAGGGTACCGGGACAGGGGTTCAATGAGCAGTTCTTC. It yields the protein CASRRVPGQGFNEQFF.

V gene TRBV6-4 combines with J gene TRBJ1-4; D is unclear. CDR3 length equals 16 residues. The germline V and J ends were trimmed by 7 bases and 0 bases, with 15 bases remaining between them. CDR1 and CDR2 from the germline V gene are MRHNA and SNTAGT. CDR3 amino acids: CASMYRPAATNEKLFF. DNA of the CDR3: TGTGCCAGCATGTATAGGCCAGCGGCAACTAATGAAAAACTGTTTTTT.

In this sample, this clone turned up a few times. The CDR3 bases are TGTGCCAGCAGGAGTTATAGCGCGAAAAGGACCTACGAGCAGTACTTC. Its translation: CASRSYSAKRTYEQYF. The V gene is TRBV7-8, the J gene TRBJ2-7, with D perhaps TRBD2 (5 bases). The germline V gene encodes CDR1 SGHVS and CDR2 FQNEAQ. Trimming cost V 6 bases and J 2 bases, with 20 bases left between them. The CDR3 totals 16 residues.

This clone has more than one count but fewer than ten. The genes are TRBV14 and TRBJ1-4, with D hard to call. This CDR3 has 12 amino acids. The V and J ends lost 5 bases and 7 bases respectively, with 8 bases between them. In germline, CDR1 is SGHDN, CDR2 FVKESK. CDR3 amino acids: CASSAFGEKLFF. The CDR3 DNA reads TGTGCCAGCAGCGCCTTCGGTGAAAAACTGTTTTTT. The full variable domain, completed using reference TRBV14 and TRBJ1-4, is EAGVTQFPSHSVIEKGQTVTLRCDPISGHDNLYWYRRVMGKEIKFLLHFVKESKQDESGMPNNRFLAERTGGTYSTLKVQPAELEDSGVYFCASSAFGEKLFFGSGTQLSVL.

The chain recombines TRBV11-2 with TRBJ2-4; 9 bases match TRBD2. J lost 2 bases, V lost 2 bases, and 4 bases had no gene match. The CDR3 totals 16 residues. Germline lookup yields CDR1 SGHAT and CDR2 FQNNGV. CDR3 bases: TGTGCCAGCAGCTTACTAGCGGGACCCACCAAAAACATTCAGTACTTC. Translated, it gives CASSLLAGPTKNIQYF.

The CDR3 region is CASSARQGVKNIQYF. Written as DNA, the CDR3 is TGTGCCAGCAGCGCTAGACAGGGGGTAAAAAACATTCAGTACTTC. The J gene is TRBJ2-4, the V gene TRBV7-2, with TRBD1 matching 9 bases. The CDR3 extends over 15 amino acids. The germline CDR1 and CDR2 sequences are SGHTA and FQGNSA. With V trimmed by 5 bases and J by 4 bases, 6 bases remained unmatched.